This T cell receptor (beta chain) originates from a study of blood T cell repertoires in COVID-19. This CDR3 has 19 residues. The table came from immunoSEQ multiplex PCR; TCRdb's copy has only in-frame clones and leaves some out. The data show 220,000 or so clones, with 82% seen just once and 3% to 4% held by the top ten. The sequence was collected from a woman aged 55-70 years who had recovered from COVID-19. The specimen was PBMCs or T cells enriched from blood (not recorded which). The chain links TRBV12-2 to TRBJ1-2; the table assigns TRBD1, which was not confirmed against the DNA. TRBV12-2 is an annotated pseudogene. The CDR3 loop reads CASRLPPTGGVSRDYGYTF. In DNA, the CDR3 is TGTGCAAGTCGCTTACCCCCGACAGGGGGCGTCAGTAGGGACTATGGCTACACCTTC.